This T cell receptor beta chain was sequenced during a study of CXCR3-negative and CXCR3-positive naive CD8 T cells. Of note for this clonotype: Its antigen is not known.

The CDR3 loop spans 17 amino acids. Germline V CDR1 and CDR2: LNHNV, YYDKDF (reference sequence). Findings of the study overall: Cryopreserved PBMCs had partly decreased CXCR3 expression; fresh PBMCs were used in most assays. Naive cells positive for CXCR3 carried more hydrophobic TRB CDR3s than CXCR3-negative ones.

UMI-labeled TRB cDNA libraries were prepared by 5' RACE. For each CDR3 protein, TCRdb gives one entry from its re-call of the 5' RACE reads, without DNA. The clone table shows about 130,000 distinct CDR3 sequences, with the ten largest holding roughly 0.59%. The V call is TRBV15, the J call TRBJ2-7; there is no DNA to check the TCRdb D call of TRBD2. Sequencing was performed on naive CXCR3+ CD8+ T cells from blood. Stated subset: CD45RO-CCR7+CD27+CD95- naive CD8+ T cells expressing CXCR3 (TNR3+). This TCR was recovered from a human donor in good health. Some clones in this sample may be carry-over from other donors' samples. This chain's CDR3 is CATSRVEEGPLGGEQYF.